A single sample is the source of the 18 T cell receptor beta chains below, sequenced in a study of identifying expanded T cells in peripheral blood (dated by TCRdb to between 2018 and 2021). The protocol used for the library was the immunoSEQ multiplex PCR assay. Here the immuneACCESS table is served through TCRdb, limited to in-frame sequences with V and J called. Missing clones are a known gap in these copies; in checked studies unresolved V genes cover under half, and the rest lacks a known reason. The sample table records roughly 86,000 clones; approximately 84% of these occur just once. The leading ten clones occupy 4% to 5.5% of the sample. Source material: blood. These receptors were taken from a person aged 18 to 70 in good health.

This clone was seen a few times. This sequence joins TRBV6-1 and TRBJ1-2, with no clear D. V gave up 4 bases and J gave up 2 bases, with 5 bases separating them. The CDR3 spans 12 residues. Germline CDR1 is MNHNS and CDR2 is SASEGT. The CDR3 sequence is CASSAANYGYTF. The DNA of the CDR3 is TGTGCCAGCAGTGCGGCGAACTATGGCTACACCTTC.

This clone has only a few counts. The rearrangement joins TRBV7-9 to TRBJ2-7; a weak D match, TRBD1 (5 bases). Germline loops: CDR1 SEHNR, CDR2 FQNEAQ (reference sequence). The V gene lost 5 bases and the J gene lost 0 bases, with 14 bases spanning the gap. The CDR3 loop spans 15 amino acids. The CDR3 reads CASSEDQGSSYEQYF. The CDR3 DNA is TGTGCCAGCAGCGAAGATCAGGGAAGCTCCTACGAGCAGTACTTC. Combining the CDR3 with reference TRBV7-9 and TRBJ2-7 gives the whole variable domain DTGVSQNPRHKITKRGQNVTFRCDPISEHNRLYWYRQTLGQGPEFLTYFQNEAQLEKSRLLSDRFSAERPKGSFSTLEIQRTEQGDSAMYLCASSEDQGSSYEQYFGPGTRLTVT.

The V gene is TRBV5-1, the J gene TRBJ2-7, with D perhaps matching TRBD1 (6 bases). This CDR3 comprises 12 residues. Trimming removed 6 bases from V and 2 bases from J, with 9 bases in between. Per the germline V gene, CDR1 is SGHRS and CDR2 is YFSETQ. The CDR3 bases are TGCGCCAGCAAGGGGGACACCTACGAGCAGTACTTC. Residues: CASKGDTYEQYF.

The V and J genes are TRBV5-4 and TRBJ1-1; D ambiguous. CDR3 length: 14 amino acids. Per the germline V gene, CDR1 is SGHNT and CDR2 is YYREEE (reference sequence). The ends were cut back, 1 base at V and 3 bases at J, with 10 bases in the middle. Here the CDR3 DNA reads TGTGCCAGCAGCTTGAGGACGGTAGACACTGAAGCTTTCTTT. Amino acid sequence: CASSLRTVDTEAFF. Full variable domain (outside the CDR3, taken from reference TRBV5-4 and TRBJ1-1): ETGVTQSPTHLIKTRGQQVTLRCSSQSGHNTVSWYQQALGQGPQFIFQYYREEENGRGNFPPRFSGLQFPNYSSELNVNALELDDSALYLCASSLRTVDTEAFFGQGTRLTVV.

The V call is TRBV27, the J call TRBJ1-5; D might be TRBD1 (6 bases). Per the germline V gene, CDR1 is MNHEY and CDR2 is SMNVEV (reference sequence). CDR3 length: 13 residues. The V and J ends lost 5 bases and 8 bases respectively, with 13 bases between them. This CDR3 is CASSQQGMEPQHF. The DNA of the CDR3 is TGTGCCAGCAGTCAACAGGGCATGGAGCCCCAGCATTTT.

The chain combines TRBV4-1 with TRBJ2-3; D may match TRBD1 or TRBD2 (5 bases each). Germline V gene data show CDR1 as MGHRA and CDR2 as YSYEKL. The V gene lost 0 bases and the J gene lost 2 bases, with 9 bases spanning the gap. The CDR3 contains 15 residues. The DNA for the CDR3 is TGCGCCAGCAGCCAAGAGGGGGTTTCCACAGATACGCAGTATTTT. Encoded protein: CASSQEGVSTDTQYF.

The chain links TRBV7-2 to TRBJ1-5; D call uncertain. V was trimmed by 3 bases and J by 9 bases, leaving 12 bases between them. Germline V gene lookup returns CDR1 SGHTA and CDR2 FQGNSA. The CDR3 loop spans 13 amino acids. DNA for the CDR3: TGTGCCAGCAGCTTTGGTGATTATCCGCCCCAGCATTTT. Its translation is CASSFGDYPPQHF.

This chain links TRBV7-8 with TRBJ1-1; D is ambiguous. V dropped 3 bases and J dropped 4 bases, with 12 bases sitting between them. Germline-derived CDR1 and CDR2 are SGHVS and FQNEAQ. The CDR3 extends over 14 amino acids. CDR3 DNA sequence: TGTGCCAGCAGCTTTACCCGGCGGGGCACTGAAGCTTTCTTT. Translating it yields CASSFTRRGTEAFF.

V is TRBV13 and J is TRBJ1-1; D ambiguous. This CDR3 comprises 13 residues. The ends were cut back, 5 bases at V and 4 bases at J, with 11 bases in the middle. CDR1 and CDR2 from the germline V gene are PRHDT and FYEKMQ (reference sequence). CDR3 nucleotide sequence: TGTGCCAGCAGCCCCTTAGGAATCACTGAAGCTTTCTTT. Encoded protein: CASSPLGITEAFF. Full variable domain (remainder filled in from reference TRBV13 and TRBJ1-1): AAGVIQSPRHLIKEKRETATLKCYPIPRHDTVYWYQQGPGQDPQFLISFYEKMQSDKGSIPDRFSAQQFSDYHSELNMSSLELGDSALYFCASSPLGITEAFFGQGTRLTVV.

The chain has TRBV7-9 and TRBJ1-5; 7 positions match TRBD1. The length of the CDR3 is 15 residues. Trimming cost V 2 bases and J 2 bases; bases outside gene matches: 3. From germline, CDR1 is SEHNR and CDR2 FQNEAQ (reference sequence). CDR3 DNA: TGTGCCAGCAGCTTATCAGGGGGAGGCAATCAGCCCCAGCATTTT. Protein: CASSLSGGGNQPQHF.

This clone was found a few times. This chain uses TRBV5-1 with TRBJ1-2; 8 positions agree with TRBD1. The CDR3 has 12 amino acids. V dropped 4 bases and J dropped 6; count of bases not matched to a gene: 2. Germline-derived CDR1 and CDR2 are SGHRS and YFSETQ. The CDR3 protein is CASSQTGDGYTF. The CDR3 DNA is TGCGCCAGCAGCCAGACAGGGGATGGCTACACCTTC.

The rearrangement links TRBV7-6 to TRBJ1-3, with TRBD1 identical over 7 bases. V shed 6 bases and J 4 bases; nucleotides not matched to a gene: 6. This CDR3 is built from 14 residues. CDR1 SGHVS and CDR2 FNYEAQ come from the germline V gene. CDR3 sequence (DNA): TGTGCCAGCAGTATCAGGGGGACCGGAAACACCATATATTTT. Translation gives CASSIRGTGNTIYF.

The chain links TRBV5-6 to TRBJ2-1, with unresolved D. This CDR3 region has 13 residues. From germline, CDR1 is SGHDT and CDR2 YYEEEE. V was clipped by 0 bases and J by 1 base, with 2 bases between them. The CDR3 is CASSLGSYNEQFF. As DNA, the CDR3 is TGTGCCAGCAGCTTGGGTTCCTACAATGAGCAGTTCTTC.

The V gene is TRBV19, the J gene TRBJ1-5, with TRBD1 matching over 10 bases. From germline, CDR1 is LNHDA and CDR2 SQIVND (reference sequence). The CDR3 runs to 16 residues. The trim removed 6 bases at V and 6 bases at J, leaving 11 bases unmatched. In nucleotides, the CDR3 is TGTGCCAGTAGACCGATAGACAGGGGGCCTGGTCAGCCCCAGCATTTT. This codes for CASRPIDRGPGQPQHF.

The chain couples TRBV19 to TRBJ1-5; maybe TRBD1 (6 bases). The germline V gene encodes CDR1 LNHDA and CDR2 SQIVND (reference sequence). The V gene lost 5 bases and the J gene lost 4 bases, with 15 bases spanning the gap. CDR3 length: 15 amino acids. The CDR3 region is CASSLQGTENQPQHF. In DNA form, the CDR3 reads TGTGCCAGTAGTCTCCAGGGGACGGAAAATCAGCCCCAGCATTTT.

V usage is TRBV30 and J usage is TRBJ2-3; TRBD2 matches 8 bases. Germline V gene lookup returns CDR1 GTSNPN and CDR2 SVGIG (reference sequence). V shed 2 bases and J 0 bases; nucleotides not matched to a gene: 10. The CDR3 has 17 residues. DNA of the CDR3: TGTGCCTGGAGTCCTGAGGTTATAGCGGGGAGCACAGATACGCAGTATTTT. Translating it yields CAWSPEVIAGSTDTQYF.

This clone came up once. V gene TRBV5-6 combines with J gene TRBJ1-4; TRBD1 matches at 10 bases. The CDR3 is 14 residues long. V trimming: 4 bases; J trimming: 8 bases; junction bases outside the gene matches: 5. The V gene's germline CDR1 is SGHDT and CDR2 YYEEEE. This chain's CDR3 is CASSRQGASEKLFF. The CDR3 bases are TGTGCCAGCAGCAGACAGGGGGCTAGCGAAAAACTGTTTTTT.

V gene TRBV6-1 combines with J gene TRBJ2-4, with 7 bases that match TRBD2. Germline loops: CDR1 MNHNS, CDR2 SASEGT. Trimming removed 10 bases from V and 3 bases from J; junction bases left unmatched: 6. This CDR3 is built from 13 residues. This CDR3 reads CATWGLRKNIQYF. CDR3 in DNA: TGTGCCACCTGGGGACTACGCAAAAACATTCAGTACTTC.